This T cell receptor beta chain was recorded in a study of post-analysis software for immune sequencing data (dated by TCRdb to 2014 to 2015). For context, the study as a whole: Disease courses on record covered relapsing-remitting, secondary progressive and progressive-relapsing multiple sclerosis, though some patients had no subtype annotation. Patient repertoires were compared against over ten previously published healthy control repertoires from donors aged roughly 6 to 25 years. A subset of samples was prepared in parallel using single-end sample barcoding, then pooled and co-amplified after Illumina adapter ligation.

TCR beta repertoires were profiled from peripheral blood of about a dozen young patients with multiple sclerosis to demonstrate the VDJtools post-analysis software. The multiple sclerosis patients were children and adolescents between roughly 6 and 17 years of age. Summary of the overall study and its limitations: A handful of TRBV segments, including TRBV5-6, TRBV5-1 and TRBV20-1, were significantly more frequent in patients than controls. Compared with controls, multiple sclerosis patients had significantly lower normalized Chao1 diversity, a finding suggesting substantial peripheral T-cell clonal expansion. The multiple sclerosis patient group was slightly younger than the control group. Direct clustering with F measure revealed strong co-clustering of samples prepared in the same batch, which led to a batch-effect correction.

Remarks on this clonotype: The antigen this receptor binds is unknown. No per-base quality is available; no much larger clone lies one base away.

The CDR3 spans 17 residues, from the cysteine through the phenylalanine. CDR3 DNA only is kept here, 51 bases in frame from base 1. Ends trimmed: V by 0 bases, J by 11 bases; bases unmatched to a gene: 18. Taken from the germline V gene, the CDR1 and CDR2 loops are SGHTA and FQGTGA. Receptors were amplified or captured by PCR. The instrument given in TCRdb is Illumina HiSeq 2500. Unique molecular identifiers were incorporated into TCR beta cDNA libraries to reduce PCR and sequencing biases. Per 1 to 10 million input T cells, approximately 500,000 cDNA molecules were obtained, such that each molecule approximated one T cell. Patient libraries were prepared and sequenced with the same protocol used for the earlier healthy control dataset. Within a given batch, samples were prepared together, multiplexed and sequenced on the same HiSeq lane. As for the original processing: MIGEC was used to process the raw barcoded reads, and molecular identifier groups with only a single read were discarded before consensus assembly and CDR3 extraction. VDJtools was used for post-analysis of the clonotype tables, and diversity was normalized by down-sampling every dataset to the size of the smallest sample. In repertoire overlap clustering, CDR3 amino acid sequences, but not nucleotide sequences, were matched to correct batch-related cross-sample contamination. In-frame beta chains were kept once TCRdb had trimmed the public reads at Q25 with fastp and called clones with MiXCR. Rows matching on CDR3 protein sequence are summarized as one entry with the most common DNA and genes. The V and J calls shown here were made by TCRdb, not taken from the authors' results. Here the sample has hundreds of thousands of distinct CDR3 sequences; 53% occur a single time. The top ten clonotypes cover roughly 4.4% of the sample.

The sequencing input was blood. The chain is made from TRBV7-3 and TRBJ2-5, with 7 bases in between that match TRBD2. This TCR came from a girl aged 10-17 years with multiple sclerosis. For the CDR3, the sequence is CASSLTGGNVFGNEQYF. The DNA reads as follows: TGTGCCAGCAGCTTAACCGGGGGGAACGTGTTTGGTAATGAGCAGTACTTC.